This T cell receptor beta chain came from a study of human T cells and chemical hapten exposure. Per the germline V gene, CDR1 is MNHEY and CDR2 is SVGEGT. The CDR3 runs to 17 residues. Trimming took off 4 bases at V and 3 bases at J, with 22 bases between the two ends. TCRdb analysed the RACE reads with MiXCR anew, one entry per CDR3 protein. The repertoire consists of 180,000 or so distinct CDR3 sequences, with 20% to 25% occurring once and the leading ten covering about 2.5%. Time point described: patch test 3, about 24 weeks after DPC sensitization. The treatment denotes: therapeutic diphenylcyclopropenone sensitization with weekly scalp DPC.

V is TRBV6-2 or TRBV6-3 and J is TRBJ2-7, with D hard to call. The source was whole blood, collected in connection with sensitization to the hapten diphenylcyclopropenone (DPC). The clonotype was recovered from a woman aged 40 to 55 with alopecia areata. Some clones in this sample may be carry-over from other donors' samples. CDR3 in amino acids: CASSLPVGSSRYYEQYF. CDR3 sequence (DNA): TGTGCCAGCAGTTTGCCAGTGGGATCCTCTAGATACTACGAGCAGTACTTC.